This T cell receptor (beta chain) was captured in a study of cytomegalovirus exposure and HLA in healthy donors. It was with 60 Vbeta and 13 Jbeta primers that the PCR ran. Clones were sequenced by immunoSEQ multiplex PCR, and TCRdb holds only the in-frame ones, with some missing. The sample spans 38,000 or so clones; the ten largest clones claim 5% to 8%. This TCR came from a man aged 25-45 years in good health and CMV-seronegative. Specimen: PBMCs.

For the CDR3, the DNA is TGTGCCAGCAGCCCCCTGGGGGGTTTCGACGAGCAGTACTTC. Protein: CASSPLGGFDEQYF. This chain links TRBV9 with TRBJ2-7; weak D call: TRBD2 (6 bases). Germline CDR1 and CDR2: SGDLS and YYNGEE. The V gene lost 4 bases and the J gene lost 5 bases, with 16 bases spanning the gap. The CDR3 contains 14 residues. The full variable domain, rest sourced from reference TRBV9 and TRBJ2-7, is DSGVTQTPKHLITATGQRVTLRCSPRSGDLSVYWYQQSLDQGLQFLIQYYNGEERAKGNILERFSAQQFPDLHSELNLSSLELGDSALYFCASSPLGGFDEQYFGPGTRLTVT.